The entry below gives a single TCR beta chain sequence along with its context. This clone was detected once. The target of this receptor is not known. No much larger clonotype is one base removed from it; base qualities were not supplied. The sample belongs to a study of cytomegalovirus exposure and HLA in healthy donors (dated by TCRdb to about 2017). In the study overall: In an earlier analysis of fewer than 750 of the donors, about 260 Gb of sequence data and 90 million to 120 million unique TCR beta sequences from 180 million or so T cells were reported. Around 320 gigabases of sequencing data and tens of millions of unique TCR sequences were included in an early release covering around 650 HLA-typed donors. Among the approximately 430 genotyped donors, approximately 82% belonged to the genetic ancestry cluster associated with self-reported Caucasian donors. The study was designed to test whether signatures of past pathogen exposure could be identified by cataloging public T cell receptors. The study profiled the T cell repertoires of 666 subjects by immunosequencing and related them to cytomegalovirus serostatus. A separate validation cohort of approximately 130 different subjects was used in addition to the approximately 700-subject first cohort. High-throughput TCR immunosequencing, statistical association of individual TCRs with disease status, and machine learning were combined to predict cytomegalovirus infection status. A later analysis re-examined previously published TCR beta repertoires from just over 650 donors and added high-resolution HLA genotyping to investigate patterns of TCR occurrence. Rather than drawing on any new phenotypic data, the later analysis identified candidate immune exposures from TCR beta sequences and the way those sequences occurred across donors. An earlier analysis of more than 450 of the donors used high-throughput TCR beta sequencing to judge whether each TCR beta V gene segment behaved as functional or pseudogenic. Donor age, sex, ethnicity and CMV serostatus were collected together with the repertoire data. In a later genetic analysis, genome-wide SNP genotypes for about 65% of the roughly 670 donors were used, and that subset was treated as a discovery cohort. Every repertoire in the discovery cohort had been generated on one and the same sequencing platform. Both class I and class II loci were covered by HLA typing, at four-digit resolution. The number of donors typed differed by locus, with 629-630 for A, B, C, DRB1 and DQB1, around 560 for DQA1, over 600 for DPA1, and some 440 for DPB1. Because of strong linkage in the cohort, 4 to 6 DR-DQ haplotypes were treated as single units for association and clustering. Among around 400 genotyped donors of the cohort, an average of around 250,000 unique TCR beta nucleotide sequences was sequenced per donor, of which roughly 17% were non-productive.

In total, roughly 670 healthy bone marrow donors made up the cohort. Cohort members were all nominally healthy when sampled, although unrecorded immune exposures were likely present. CMV serostatus was positive for 289 and negative for about 50% of the roughly 700 cohort members, and was not recorded for this donor. Each donor provided a peripheral blood sample, and peripheral blood mononuclear cells were used for TCR beta sequencing. The Qiagen DNeasy Blood Extraction Kit was used to extract genomic DNA from the blood cell samples. Library preparation employed the immunoSEQ multiplex PCR assay. The multiplex PCR relied on a mix of 60 forward primers for TCR Vbeta segments and 13 reverse primers for TCR Jbeta segments. Amplification of the CDR3 region of rearranged TCR beta genes was performed with a multiplex PCR assay on genomic DNA. The amplified TCR beta libraries were sequenced on the Illumina HiSeq System as 87-base-pair reads. The paper's data handling went like this. Across the 600 to 700 repertoires, a later analysis counted 80 million or so unique TCR beta chains, 9.5 million to 12 million of which were shared by at least two donors. A nearest-neighbor algorithm error-corrected the raw reads and collapsed the reads into unique sequences, merging closely related sequences to remove PCR and sequencing errors. V, D and J gene segments were assigned by aligning CDR3 sequences to IMGT reference sequences. Each retained sequence needed at least a six-nucleotide match to both a V gene segment and a J gene segment. Rearrangements were called productive when the CDR3 lacked stop codons and stayed in frame with V and J; all others were non-productive. Following IMGT convention, CDR3 was defined as the stretch from the second conserved V-encoded cysteine to the conserved J-encoded phenylalanine. The earlier analysis of roughly 590 of the donors excluded any sequence lacking an unambiguous match to a single V gene segment. In an earlier analysis of 587 of the donors, a V segment was called functional when productive rearrangements were above 56.7%, and segregating when the standard deviation between donors exceeded 5%. A statistical classification framework was built for diagnosing cytomegalovirus status from the catalog of TCR beta chain sequences. A later analysis assigned V and J genes by comparing TCR nucleotide sequences with IMGT/GENE-DB human TR gene sequences. A later analysis assigned CDR3 sequences and most-parsimonious VDJ recombination scenarios with the TCRdist pipeline. A later analysis defined each TCR beta chain by its CDR3 amino acid sequence plus V-gene family, and excluded reads lacking a unique V-gene family. In a later analysis, approximately 590 highly shared, low-generation-probability nucleotide sequences were removed to address suspected cross-contamination and a sequencing artifact. In a later analysis, a clonal expansion index for each public chain was calculated from normalized within-repertoire ranks of inferred template counts. In a later analysis, generation probabilities were computed with a VDJ recombination model fitted to out-of-frame rearrangements, and the resulting probabilities were checked against IGoR. In a later analysis, hypergeometric tests were used to score TCR-TCR, TCR-HLA and TCR-CMV co-occurrence, with a repertoire-size bias correction applied to TCR pairs. False discovery rates were estimated in a later analysis by permuting HLA or CMV assignments 20 times. A later analysis grouped co-occurring TCRs with DBSCAN, adding TCRdist sequence similarity when clustering within HLA-allele-positive subsets. Repertoires with fewer than 30,000 or more than 120,000 public chains were left out of co-occurrence clustering, as were five repertoires with anomalous nucleotide sharing. TCRdb obtained this table from immuneACCESS and retained in-frame rearrangements with V and J assigned. These tables miss some clones; where compared with another copy, unresolved V genes account for less than half of the shortfall, and the remainder is unexplained. V, J and clone size are those of that table, while D and trimming were read from the DNA. The sample table contains approximately 70,000 clones; only one count was recorded for roughly 81% of them. The top ten clonotypes cover over 10% of the sample.

Results and caveats for the whole study, not just this receptor: In a later analysis, HLA-associated TCR beta chains were found to be more clonally expanded and to have lower generation probabilities than equally common non-associated chains. In a later analysis, some 17,000 TCR beta sequences were associated with specific HLA alleles at a false discovery rate of 0.05. The authors suggested that the approach could potentially be extended to other disease states and immunological phenotypes. Because HLA typing was missing for some donors at each locus, association tests included only the typed subset. Because counts were too low, seventeen rarely observed V segments, including chromosome 9 orphons, were excluded from the earlier analysis of roughly 580 of the donors. A few of the identified cytomegalovirus-associated TCR beta chains were confirmed in vitro to be specific for cytomegalovirus antigens. Most CMV-associated TCR beta chains appeared to be HLA-restricted in a later analysis, and the HLA associations seemed to be driven largely by CMV exposure. According to a later analysis, parvovirus B19, influenza, CMV and Epstein-Barr virus appeared linked to several top co-occurrence clusters. Cytomegalovirus status was reported to be diagnosed by the classifier with high specificity and sensitivity in both the original and validation cohorts. CMV serostatus was the only immune exposure information available for the cohort. Linkage disequilibrium might explain the correlated functional status among segregating V segments, but an unknown experimental factor could not be ruled out. In a later analysis, TCR association rates were found to vary across HLA loci, with the most associated TCRs seen for DRB1 alleles and the fewest for HLA-C alleles. Across donors, most TCR sequences were observed very rarely, whereas some public TCRs were present in many individuals. V-gene and J-gene trimming of TCR beta chains was associated with a missense DCLRE1C variant in a later genetic analysis, and the association was replicated in an independent cohort. In an earlier analysis of roughly 560 of the donors, most TCR beta V segments were observed in productive rearrangements about 87% or about 30% of the time, broadly matching IMGT annotations. A group of highly shared sequence variants was considered likely to be a technical artifact of the sequencing pipeline. Strong co-occurrence of HLA alleles, especially DR and DQ, made assigning TCR associations to individual alleles difficult. The cohort was sequenced for TCR beta chains only, and without alpha or paired-chain data the features that could be detected were limited. A later genetic analysis reported fewer N-insertions in productive TCRs among donors in an Asian-associated ancestry cluster than the roughly 670-donor mean. The presence/absence analyses assumed that sequencing depth was roughly uniform across donors, and that assumption may not be true. The study listed 170 or so TCR beta chains as associated with cytomegalovirus. A further reported finding was that TCR beta sequences accurately predicted the HLA-A and HLA-B alleles for most subjects in the first cohort.

This TCR was sampled from a human donor in good health. The material sequenced was PBMCs.

The CDR3 region: CASSMKGGAGANVLTF. The DNA sequence is as follows: TGTGCCAGTAGTATGAAAGGGGGAGCTGGGGCCAACGTCCTGACTTTC. Here the chain combines TRBV19 and TRBJ2-6, with TRBD1 perhaps the D gene, on 6 matching bases. Including cysteine and phenylalanine, the CDR3 has 16 amino acids. This entry keeps only the CDR3 DNA: 48 bases, framed from base 1. The junction shows trimming of 3 bases on V and 2 bases on J, plus 11 bases between the germline ends. Taken from the germline V gene (reference sequence), the CDR1 and CDR2 loops are LNHDA and SQIVND.